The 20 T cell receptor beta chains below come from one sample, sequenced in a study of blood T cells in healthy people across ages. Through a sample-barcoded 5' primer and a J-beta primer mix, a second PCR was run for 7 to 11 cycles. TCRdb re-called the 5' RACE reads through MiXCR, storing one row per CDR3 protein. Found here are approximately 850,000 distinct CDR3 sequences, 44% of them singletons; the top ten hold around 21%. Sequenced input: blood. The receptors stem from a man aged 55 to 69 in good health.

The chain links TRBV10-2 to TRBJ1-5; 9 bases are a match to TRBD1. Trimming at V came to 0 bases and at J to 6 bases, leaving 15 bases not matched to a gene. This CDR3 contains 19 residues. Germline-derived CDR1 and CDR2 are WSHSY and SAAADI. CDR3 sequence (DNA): TGCGCCAGCAGTGAGTCCCCCCTCGAAACAGGGGGCTTTCGTCAGCCCCAGCATTTT. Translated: CASSESPLETGGFRQPQHF.

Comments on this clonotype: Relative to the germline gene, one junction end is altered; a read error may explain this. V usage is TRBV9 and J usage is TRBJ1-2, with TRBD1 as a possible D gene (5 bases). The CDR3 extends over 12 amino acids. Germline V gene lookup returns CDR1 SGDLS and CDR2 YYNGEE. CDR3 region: CAGSVDSYGYTF. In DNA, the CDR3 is TGTGCCGGCAGCGTAGACAGCTATGGCTACACCTTC.

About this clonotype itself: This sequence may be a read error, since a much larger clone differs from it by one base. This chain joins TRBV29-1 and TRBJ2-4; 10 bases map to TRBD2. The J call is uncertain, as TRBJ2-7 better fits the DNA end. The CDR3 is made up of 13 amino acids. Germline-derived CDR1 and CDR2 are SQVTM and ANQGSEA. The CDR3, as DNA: TGCAGCGGTGTTAGCGGGGGGCGCTACGAGCAGTACTTC. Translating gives CSGVSGGRYEQYF.

The CDR3 DNA reads TGTGCCAGCAGCCCCCCCCGGGACAGGGCTTTCTACGAGCAGTACTTC. It specifies CASSPPRDRAFYEQYF. This rearrangement joins TRBV28 to TRBJ2-7, with 9 nucleotides matching TRBD1. CDR1 is MDHEN and CDR2 is SYDVKM in the germline V gene. V shed 6 bases and J 3 bases; nucleotides not matched to a gene: 12. This CDR3 comprises 16 residues.

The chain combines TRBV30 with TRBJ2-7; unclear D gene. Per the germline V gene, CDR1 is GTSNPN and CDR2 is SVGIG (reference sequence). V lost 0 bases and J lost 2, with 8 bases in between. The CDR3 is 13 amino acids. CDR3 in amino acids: CAWSVDGPYEQYF. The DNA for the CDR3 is TGTGCCTGGAGTGTCGACGGGCCCTACGAGCAGTACTTC.

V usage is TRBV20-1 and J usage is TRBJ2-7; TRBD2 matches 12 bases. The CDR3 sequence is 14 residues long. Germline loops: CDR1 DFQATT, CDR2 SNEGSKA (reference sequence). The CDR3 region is CSAPSTSGRREQYF. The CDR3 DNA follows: TGCAGCGCGCCCTCAACTAGCGGGAGGCGCGAGCAGTACTTC.

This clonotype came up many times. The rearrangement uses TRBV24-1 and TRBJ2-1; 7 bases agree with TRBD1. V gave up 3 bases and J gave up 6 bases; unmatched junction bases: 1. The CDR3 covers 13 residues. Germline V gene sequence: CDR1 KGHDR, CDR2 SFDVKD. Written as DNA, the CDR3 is TGTGCCACCAGTGATGACAGGGTCAATGAGCAGTTCTTC. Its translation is CATSDDRVNEQFF.

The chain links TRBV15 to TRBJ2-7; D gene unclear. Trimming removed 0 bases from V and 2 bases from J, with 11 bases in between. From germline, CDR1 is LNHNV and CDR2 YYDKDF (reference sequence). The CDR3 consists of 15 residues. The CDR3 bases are TGTGCCACCAGCAGAGATCGCGGCGTTACCTACGAGCAGTACTTC. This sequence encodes CATSRDRGVTYEQYF.

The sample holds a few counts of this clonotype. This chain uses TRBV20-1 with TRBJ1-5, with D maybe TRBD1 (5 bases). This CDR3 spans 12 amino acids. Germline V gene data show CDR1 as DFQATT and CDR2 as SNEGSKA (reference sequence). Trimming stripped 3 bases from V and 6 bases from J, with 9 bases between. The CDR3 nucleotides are TGCAGTGCTAGTCAGGGAGGTCAGCCCCAGCATTTT. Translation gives CSASQGGQPQHF.

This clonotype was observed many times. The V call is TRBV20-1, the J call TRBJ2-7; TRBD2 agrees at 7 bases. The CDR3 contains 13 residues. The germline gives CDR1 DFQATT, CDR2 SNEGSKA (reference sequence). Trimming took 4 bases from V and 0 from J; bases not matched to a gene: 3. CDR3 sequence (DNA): TGCAGTGCTATGGCGGGAGACTCCTACGAGCAGTACTTC. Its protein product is CSAMAGDSYEQYF.

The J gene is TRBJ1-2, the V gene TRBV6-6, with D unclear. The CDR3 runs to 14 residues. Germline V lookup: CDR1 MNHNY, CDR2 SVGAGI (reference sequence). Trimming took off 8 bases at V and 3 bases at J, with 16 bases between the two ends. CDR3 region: CASGKLGVHYGYTF. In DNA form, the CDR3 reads TGTGCCAGCGGAAAACTTGGGGTCCACTATGGCTACACCTTC.

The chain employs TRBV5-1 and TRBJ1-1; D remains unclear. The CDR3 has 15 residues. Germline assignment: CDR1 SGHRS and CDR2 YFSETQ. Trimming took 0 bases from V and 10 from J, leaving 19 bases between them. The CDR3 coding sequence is TGCGCCAGCAGCTTGGGTGGGGATTTAGGAGAAGGAGCTTTCTTT. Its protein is CASSLGGDLGEGAFF.

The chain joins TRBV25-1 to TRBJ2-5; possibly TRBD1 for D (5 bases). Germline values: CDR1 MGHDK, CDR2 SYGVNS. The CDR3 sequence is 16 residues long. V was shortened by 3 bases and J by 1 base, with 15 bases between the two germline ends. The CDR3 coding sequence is TGTGCCAGCAGTGAGCAATTGGGGCACCTCCAAGAGACCCAGTACTTC. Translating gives CASSEQLGHLQETQYF.

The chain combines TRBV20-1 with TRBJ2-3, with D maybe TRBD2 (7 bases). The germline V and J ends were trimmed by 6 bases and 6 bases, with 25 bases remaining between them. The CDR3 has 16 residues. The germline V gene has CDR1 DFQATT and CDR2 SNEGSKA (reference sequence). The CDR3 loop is CSAKRPLLRGGDTQYF. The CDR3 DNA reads TGCAGTGCCAAACGCCCTCTTTTGAGGGGGGGGGATACGCAGTATTTT.

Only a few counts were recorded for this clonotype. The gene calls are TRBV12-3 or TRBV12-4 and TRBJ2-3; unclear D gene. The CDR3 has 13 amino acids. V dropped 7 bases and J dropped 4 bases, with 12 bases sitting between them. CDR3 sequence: CASTYPSSDTQYF. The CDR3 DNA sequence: TGTGCCAGCACTTACCCCTCGTCAGATACGCAGTATTTT.

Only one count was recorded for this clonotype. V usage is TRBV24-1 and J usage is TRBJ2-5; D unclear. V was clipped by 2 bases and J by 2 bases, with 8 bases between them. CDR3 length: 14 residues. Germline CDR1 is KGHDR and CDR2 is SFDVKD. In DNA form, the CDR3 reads TGTGCCACCAGTGATTGGCGCCTACAAGAGACCCAGTACTTC. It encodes CATSDWRLQETQYF.

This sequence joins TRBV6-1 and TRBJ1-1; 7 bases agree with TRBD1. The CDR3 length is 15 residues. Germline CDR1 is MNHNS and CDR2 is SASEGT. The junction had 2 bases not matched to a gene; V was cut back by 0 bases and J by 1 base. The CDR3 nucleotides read TGTGCCAGCAGTGAAGCCGGACAGGAGAACACTGAAGCTTTCTTT. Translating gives CASSEAGQENTEAFF.

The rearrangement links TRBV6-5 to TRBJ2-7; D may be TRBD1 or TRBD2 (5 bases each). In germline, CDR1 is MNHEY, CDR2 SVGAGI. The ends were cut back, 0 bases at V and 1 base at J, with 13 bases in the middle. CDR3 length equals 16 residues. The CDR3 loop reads CASSYSMAGASYEQYF. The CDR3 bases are TGTGCCAGCAGTTACTCGATGGCCGGGGCATCCTACGAGCAGTACTTC.

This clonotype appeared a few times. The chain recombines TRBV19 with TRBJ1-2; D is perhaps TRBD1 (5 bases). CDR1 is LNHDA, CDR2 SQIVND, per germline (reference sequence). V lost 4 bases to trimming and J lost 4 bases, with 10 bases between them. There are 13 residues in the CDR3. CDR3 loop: CASSKRQGYGYTF. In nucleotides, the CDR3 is TGTGCCAGTAGTAAAAGGCAGGGCTATGGCTACACCTTC.

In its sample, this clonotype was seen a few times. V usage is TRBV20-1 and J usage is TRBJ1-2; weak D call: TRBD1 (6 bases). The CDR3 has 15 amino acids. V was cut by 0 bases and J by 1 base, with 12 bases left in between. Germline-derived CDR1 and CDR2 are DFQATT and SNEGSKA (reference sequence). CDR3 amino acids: CSAREMTGFNYGYTF. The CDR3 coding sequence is TGCAGTGCTAGAGAAATGACAGGATTTAACTATGGCTACACCTTC.